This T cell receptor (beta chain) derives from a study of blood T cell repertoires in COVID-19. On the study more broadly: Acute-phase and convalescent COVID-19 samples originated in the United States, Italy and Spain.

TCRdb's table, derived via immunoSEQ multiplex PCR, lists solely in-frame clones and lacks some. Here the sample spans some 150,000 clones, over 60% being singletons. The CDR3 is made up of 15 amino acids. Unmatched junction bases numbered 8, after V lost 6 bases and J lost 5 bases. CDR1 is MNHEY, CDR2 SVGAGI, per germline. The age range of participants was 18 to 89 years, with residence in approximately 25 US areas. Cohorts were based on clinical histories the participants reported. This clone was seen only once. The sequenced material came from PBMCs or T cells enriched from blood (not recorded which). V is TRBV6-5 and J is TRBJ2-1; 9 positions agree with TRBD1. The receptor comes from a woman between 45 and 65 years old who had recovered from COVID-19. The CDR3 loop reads CASSRDRAGNNEQFF. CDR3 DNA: TGTGCCAGCAGCCGGGACAGGGCTGGGAACAATGAGCAGTTCTTC.